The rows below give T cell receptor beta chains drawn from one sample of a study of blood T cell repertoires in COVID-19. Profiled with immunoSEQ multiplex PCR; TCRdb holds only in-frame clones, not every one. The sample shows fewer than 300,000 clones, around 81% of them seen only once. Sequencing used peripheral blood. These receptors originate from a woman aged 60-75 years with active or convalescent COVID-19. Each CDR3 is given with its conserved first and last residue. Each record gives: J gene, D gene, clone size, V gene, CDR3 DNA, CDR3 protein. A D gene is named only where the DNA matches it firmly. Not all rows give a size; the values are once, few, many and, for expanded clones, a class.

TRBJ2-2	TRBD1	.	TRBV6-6	TGTGCCAGCTACGGGGGGACAGGGGTTACCGGGGAGCTGTTTTTT	CASYGGTGVTGELFF
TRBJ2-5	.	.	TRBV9	TGTGCCAGCAGCGTAGGGAACCTAGGTCAGGGCGTCGAGACCCAGTACTTC	CASSVGNLGQGVETQYF
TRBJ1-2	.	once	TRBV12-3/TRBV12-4	TGTGCCAGCAGTTTAGCAGGGGATGGCTACACCTTC	CASSLAGDGYTF
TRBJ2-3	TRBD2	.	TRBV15	TGTGCCACCAGCAGCCGGAGCGGGGGCCCCACAGATACGCAGTATTTT	CATSSRSGGPTDTQYF
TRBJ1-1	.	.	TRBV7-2	TGTGCCAGCACCCTCTGGCACAACACTGAAGCTTTCTTT	CASTLWHNTEAFF
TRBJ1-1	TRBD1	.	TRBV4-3	TGCGCCAGCAGCCAAGATCGGACAGGGGGTTCAAGTACTGAAGCTTTCTTT	CASSQDRTGGSSTEAFF
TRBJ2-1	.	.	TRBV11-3	TGTGCCAGCAGCTCGACCCCTAGCAGCCATGAGCAGTTCTTC	CASSSTPSSHEQFF
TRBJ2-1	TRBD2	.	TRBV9	TGCGCCCGCAGCGCCGGACTAGCGGGGGGGGGAAATGAGCAGTTCTTC	CARSAGLAGGGNEQFF
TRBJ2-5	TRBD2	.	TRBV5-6	TGTGCCAGCAGCACCTTAGGCGGGGGGGCCCAAGAGACCCAGTACTTC	CASSTLGGGAQETQYF
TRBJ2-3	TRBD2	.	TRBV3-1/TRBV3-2	TGTGCCAGCAGCCCGGGGACTAGCGGGGGATTTCCCCCAGATACGCAGTATTTT	CASSPGTSGGFPPDTQYF
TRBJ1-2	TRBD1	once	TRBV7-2	TGTGCCAGCAGCCAATCCGGGGGACAGGGTTATGGCTACACCTTC	CASSQSGGQGYGYTF
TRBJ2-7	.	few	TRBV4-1	TGCGCCAGCAGCCAAGAGGTGTCGGGGAGCGAGCAGTACTTC	CASSQEVSGSEQYF
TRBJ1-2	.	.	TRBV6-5	TGTGCCAGCCGCGCCGGGGAATGGTATGGCTACACCTTC	CASRAGEWYGYTF
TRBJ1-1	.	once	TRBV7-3	TGTGCCAGCAGCTTATCGAGGGACTCCGCCGGATCCACTGAAGCTTTCTTT	CASSLSRDSAGSTEAFF
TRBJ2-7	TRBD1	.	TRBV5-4	TGTGCCAGCAGTTTACAGGGGCAGTACGAGCAGTACTTC	CASSLQGQYEQYF
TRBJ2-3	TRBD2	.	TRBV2	TGTGCCAGCAGTGAGGGGAGGGGCACAGATACGCAGTATTTT	CASSEGRGTDTQYF
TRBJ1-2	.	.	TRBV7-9	TGTGCCAGCAGCGTTTTCGGGGACAATGGCTACACCTTC	CASSVFGDNGYTF
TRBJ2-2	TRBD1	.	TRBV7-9	TGTGCCAGCAGCAAATTGTCCGGGACAGACTACACCGGGGAGCTGTTTTTT	CASSKLSGTDYTGELFF
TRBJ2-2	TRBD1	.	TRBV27	TGTGCCAGCAGTTTATCTAAACAGGGGGCGTGGGCCACCGGGGAGCTGTTTTTT	CASSLSKQGAWATGELFF
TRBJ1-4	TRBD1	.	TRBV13	TGTGCCAGCAGCTTCAGGGGGTCTAATGAAAAACTGTTTTTT	CASSFRGSNEKLFF
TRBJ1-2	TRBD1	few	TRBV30	TGTGCCTGGAGCGCGACAGGGGGCCCGACTGTCTATGGCTACACCTTC	CAWSATGGPTVYGYTF
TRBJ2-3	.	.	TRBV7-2	TGTGCCAGCAGCCCTCAGACAGTGAGCACAGATACGCAGTATTTT	CASSPQTVSTDTQYF
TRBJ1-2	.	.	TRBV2	TGTGCCAGCAGTCCGGACGGGAGGACTAACTATGGCTACACCTTC	CASSPDGRTNYGYTF
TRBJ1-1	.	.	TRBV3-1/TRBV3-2	TGTGCCAGCAGCCAAGATTATGTCAGTGAAGCTTTCTTT	CASSQDYVSEAFF
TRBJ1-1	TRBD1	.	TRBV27	TGTGCCAGCAGACCACGGGGGACAGGTGGTCTGGGCACTGAAGCTTTCTTT	CASRPRGTGGLGTEAFF
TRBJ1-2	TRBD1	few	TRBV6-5	TGTGCCAGCAGTACCTCGGGACAGGGGATCTATGGCTACACCTTC	CASSTSGQGIYGYTF
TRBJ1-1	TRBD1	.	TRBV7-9	TGTGCCAGCAGCTTAACAGGGGACACTGAAGCTTTCTTT	CASSLTGDTEAFF
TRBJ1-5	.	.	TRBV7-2	TGTGCCAGCAGCTCCGGGGGGCATAGCAATCAGCCCCAGCATTTT	CASSSGGHSNQPQHF
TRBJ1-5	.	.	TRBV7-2	TGTGCCAGCAGCTTTGACAGCGGGGCGGATCAGCCCCAGCATTTT	CASSFDSGADQPQHF
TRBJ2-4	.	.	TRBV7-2	TGTGCCAGCAGCCCACGGACAATGGCCAAAAACATTCAGTACTTC	CASSPRTMAKNIQYF
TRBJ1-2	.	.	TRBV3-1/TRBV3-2	TGTGCCAGCAGCCATCTAGCCACGGGTAACTATGGCTACACCTTC	CASSHLATGNYGYTF
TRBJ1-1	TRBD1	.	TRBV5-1	TGCGCCAGCAGCTTGCTGCCCCGGGACAGGGGGCCGTCCACTGAAGCTTTCTTT	CASSLLPRDRGPSTEAFF
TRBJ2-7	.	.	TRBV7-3	TGTGCCAGCAGCTCCGACAGCCTATCCTACGAGCAGTACTTC	CASSSDSLSYEQYF
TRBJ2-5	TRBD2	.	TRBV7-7	TGTGCCAGCAGCTTGGGACTAGCGGGGGGAAGAGAGACCCAGTACTTC	CASSLGLAGGRETQYF
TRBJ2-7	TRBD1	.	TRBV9	TGTGCCAGCAGCGTGGGACAGGCAGGGAGCTCCTACGAGCAGTACTTC	CASSVGQAGSSYEQYF
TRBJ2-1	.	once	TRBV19	TGTGCCAGTAGTTTCTCGTCAGGGTATGAGCAGTTCTTC	CASSFSSGYEQFF
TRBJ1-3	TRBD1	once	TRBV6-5	TGTGCCAGCAGTTTACAGGGGGATGCTTTCGGAAACACCATATATTTT	CASSLQGDAFGNTIYF
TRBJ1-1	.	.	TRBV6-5	TGTGCCAGCACCAGCGGACAGCTGGGAGCTTTCTTT	CASTSGQLGAFF
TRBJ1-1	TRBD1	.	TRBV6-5	TGTGCCAGCATTTTGACAGGGGGCTACACTGAAGCTTTCTTT	CASILTGGYTEAFF
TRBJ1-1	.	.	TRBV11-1	TGTGCCAGCAGCTCGAGGGGGGGCCCTACTGAAGCTTTCTTT	CASSSRGGPTEAFF
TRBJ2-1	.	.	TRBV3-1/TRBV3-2	TGTGCCAGCAGCCAAGGCGGGCCCACAGCCGGCAATGAGCAGTTCTTC	CASSQGGPTAGNEQFF
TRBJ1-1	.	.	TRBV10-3	TGTGCCATCAGTGGGGTAGTTAGGGGAAACACTGAAGCTTTCTTT	CAISGVVRGNTEAFF
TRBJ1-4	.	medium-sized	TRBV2	TGTGCCAGCAGGACGTCACAGGGTAATGAAAAACTGTTTTTT	CASRTSQGNEKLFF
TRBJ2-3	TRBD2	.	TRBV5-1	TGCGCCAGCAACTTGGTCCTAGCGGGCACAGATACGCAGTATTTT	CASNLVLAGTDTQYF
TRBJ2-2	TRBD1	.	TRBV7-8	TGTGCCAGCAGCATACAGGGGGCGAACACCGGGGAGCTGTTTTTT	CASSIQGANTGELFF
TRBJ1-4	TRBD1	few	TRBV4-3	TGCGCCAGCAGCCCTACAGGGGCGCGGGAAAAACTGTTTTTT	CASSPTGAREKLFF
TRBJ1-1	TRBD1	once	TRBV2	TGTGCCAGCAGGGAACGGACAGGGAACACTGAAGCTTTCTTT	CASRERTGNTEAFF
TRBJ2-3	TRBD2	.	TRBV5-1	TGCGCCAGCAGCCCGGGGAGAAGAAGCGGGGGGGCCGCAGATACGCAGTATTTT	CASSPGRRSGGAADTQYF
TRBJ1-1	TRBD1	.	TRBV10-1	TGCGCCAGCAGTGATTCCGGGACAGCGAACACTGAAGCTTTCTTT	CASSDSGTANTEAFF
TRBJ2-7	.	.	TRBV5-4	TGTGCCAGCAGCTTGGCTGGGGAGAACGAGCAGTACTTC	CASSLAGENEQYF
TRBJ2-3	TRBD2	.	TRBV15	TGTGCCACCAGCTCCATCGGGCGGGGGGCCAGGGGCGTAGATACGCAGTATTTT	CATSSIGRGARGVDTQYF
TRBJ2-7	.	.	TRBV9	TGTGCCAGCAGCGTAGCTGGCAGCGACTACGAGCAGTACTTC	CASSVAGSDYEQYF
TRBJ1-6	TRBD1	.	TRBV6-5	TGTGCCAGCAGTTACGGGACAGGGTTTAATTCACCCCTCCACTTT	CASSYGTGFNSPLHF
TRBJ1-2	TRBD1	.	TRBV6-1	TGTGCCAGCAGTGGACTGAACAGGGGAACAGGCTATGGCTACACCTTC	CASSGLNRGTGYGYTF